A selection of T cell receptor beta chains follows, all from one sample in a study of PD-1 blockade in classical Hodgkin lymphoma. Assay: immunoSEQ multiplex PCR; the TCRdb copy retains only in-frame clones and omits some. The table has 6,000 to 7,500 clones, approximately 54% seen once. Here the sequenced sample was CD8+ T cells from blood, taken at baseline. The receptors stem from a human donor with classical Hodgkin lymphoma. The CDR3 runs from the conserved cysteine through the conserved F or W. The D gene is left open where the match is weak. For some rows the clone size is stated as once, few or many, or as a class when expanded; others skip it.

clone size | J gene | V gene | D gene | CDR3 protein | CDR3 DNA
. | TRBJ2-7 | TRBV4-1 | TRBD2 | CASSQLSGYRNYEQYF | TGCGCCAGCAGCCAACTTAGCGGGTATCGAAACTACGAGCAGTACTTC
few | TRBJ1-1 | TRBV9 | . | CASSVGDGYTEAFF | TGTGCCAGCAGCGTAGGGGACGGATACACTGAAGCTTTCTTT
. | TRBJ2-7 | TRBV2 | TRBD2 | CASRGGASGVGEQYF | TGTGCCAGCAGGGGTGGGGCTAGCGGTGTCGGCGAGCAGTACTTC
. | TRBJ2-1 | TRBV11-2 | . | CASSWIQGYSYNEQFF | TGTGCCAGCAGCTGGATACAGGGTTACTCCTACAATGAGCAGTTCTTC
. | TRBJ2-7 | TRBV7-8 | . | CASSTGSYAEQYF | TGTGCCAGCAGCACCGGGTCGTACGCCGAGCAGTACTTC
few | TRBJ2-7 | TRBV27 | . | CASRRSGAYEQYF | TGTGCCAGCAGAAGGTCGGGGGCCTACGAGCAGTACTTC
. | TRBJ2-1 | TRBV27 | TRBD2 | CASSPGTSGGSYNEQFF | TGTGCCAGCAGTCCAGGGACTAGCGGGGGCTCCTACAATGAGCAGTTCTTC
. | TRBJ1-1 | TRBV7-9 | . | CASSLEGRYTEAFF | TGTGCCAGCAGCTTAGAAGGCAGGTACACTGAAGCTTTCTTT
. | TRBJ1-2 | TRBV5-1 | TRBD1 | CASSLSTGGSDGYTF | TGCGCCAGCAGCTTGTCGACAGGGGGATCGGATGGCTACACCTTC
few | TRBJ1-1 | TRBV7-6 | . | CASSLEGWGEAFF | TGTGCCAGCAGCTTAGAAGGATGGGGAGAAGCTTTCTTT
. | TRBJ2-2 | TRBV11-3 | . | CASSLILSPGAGELFF | TGTGCCAGCAGCTTAATTCTAAGTCCGGGCGCCGGGGAGCTGTTTTTT
. | TRBJ2-7 | TRBV11-2 | . | CASSLNTGSGYEQYF | TGTGCCAGCAGCCTAAATACAGGGAGCGGCTACGAGCAGTACTTC
. | TRBJ2-1 | TRBV28 | TRBD2 | CASSLGLAGGRESHNEQFF | TGTGCCAGCAGCCTGGGACTAGCGGGAGGGAGAGAATCCCACAATGAGCAGTTCTTC